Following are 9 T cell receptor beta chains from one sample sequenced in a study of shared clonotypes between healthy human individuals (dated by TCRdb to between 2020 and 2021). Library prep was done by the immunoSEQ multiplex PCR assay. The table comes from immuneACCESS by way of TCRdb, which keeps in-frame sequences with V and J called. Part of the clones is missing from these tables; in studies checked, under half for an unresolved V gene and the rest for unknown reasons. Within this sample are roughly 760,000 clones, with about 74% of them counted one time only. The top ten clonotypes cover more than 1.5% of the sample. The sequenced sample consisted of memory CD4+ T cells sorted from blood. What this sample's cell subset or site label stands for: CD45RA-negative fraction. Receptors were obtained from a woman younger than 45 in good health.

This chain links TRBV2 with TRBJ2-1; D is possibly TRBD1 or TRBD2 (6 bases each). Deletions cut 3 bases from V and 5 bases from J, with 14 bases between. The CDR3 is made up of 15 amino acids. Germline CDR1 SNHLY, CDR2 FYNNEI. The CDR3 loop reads CASSDEGGTHNEQFF. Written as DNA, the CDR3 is TGTGCCAGCAGTGATGAGGGCGGGACACACAATGAGCAGTTCTTC.

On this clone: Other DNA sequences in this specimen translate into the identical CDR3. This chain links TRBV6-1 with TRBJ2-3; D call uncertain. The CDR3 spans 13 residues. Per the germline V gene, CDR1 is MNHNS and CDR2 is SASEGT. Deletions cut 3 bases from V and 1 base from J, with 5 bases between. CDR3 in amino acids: CASSDSRTDTQYF. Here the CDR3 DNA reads TGTGCCAGCAGTGACTCACGCACAGATACGCAGTATTTT.

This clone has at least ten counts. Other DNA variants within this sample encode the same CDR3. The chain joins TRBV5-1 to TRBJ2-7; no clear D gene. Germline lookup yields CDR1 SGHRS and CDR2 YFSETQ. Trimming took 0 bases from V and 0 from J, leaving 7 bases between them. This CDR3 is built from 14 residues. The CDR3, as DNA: TGCGCCAGCAGCTTGGCCGGCAGCTCCTACGAGCAGTACTTC. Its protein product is CASSLAGSSYEQYF.

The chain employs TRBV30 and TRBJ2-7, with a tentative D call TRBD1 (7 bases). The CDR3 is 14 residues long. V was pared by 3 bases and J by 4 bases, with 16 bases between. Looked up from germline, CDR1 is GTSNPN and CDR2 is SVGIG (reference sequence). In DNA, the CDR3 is TGTGCCTGGAGACTCTCAGGGGGGCTGTACGAGCAGTACTTC. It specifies CAWRLSGGLYEQYF. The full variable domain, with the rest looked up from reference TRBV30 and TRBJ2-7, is SQTIHQWPATLVQPVGSPLSLECTVEGTSNPNLYWYRQAAGRGLQLLFYSVGIGQISSEVPQNLSASRPQDRQFILSSKKLLLSDSGFYLCAWRLSGGLYEQYFGPGTRLTVT.

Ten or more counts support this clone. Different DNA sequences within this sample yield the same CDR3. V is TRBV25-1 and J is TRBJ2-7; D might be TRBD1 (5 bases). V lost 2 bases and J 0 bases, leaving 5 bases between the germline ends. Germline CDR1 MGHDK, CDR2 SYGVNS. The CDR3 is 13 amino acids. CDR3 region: CASSEQGSYEQYF. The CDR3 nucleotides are TGTGCCAGCAGTGAACAGGGCTCCTACGAGCAGTACTTC.

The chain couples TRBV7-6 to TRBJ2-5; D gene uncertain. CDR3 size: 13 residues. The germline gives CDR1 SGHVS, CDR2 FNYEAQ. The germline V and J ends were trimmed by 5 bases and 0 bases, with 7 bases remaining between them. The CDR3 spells CASSRYYQETQYF. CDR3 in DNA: TGTGCCAGCAGCCGATATTACCAAGAGACCCAGTACTTC.

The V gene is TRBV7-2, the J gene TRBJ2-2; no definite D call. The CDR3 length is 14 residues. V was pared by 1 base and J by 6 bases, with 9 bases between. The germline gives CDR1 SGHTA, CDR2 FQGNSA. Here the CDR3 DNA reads TGTGCCAGCAGCTTAGTGGTACGGGCCGGGGAGCTGTTTTTT. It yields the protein CASSLVVRAGELFF.

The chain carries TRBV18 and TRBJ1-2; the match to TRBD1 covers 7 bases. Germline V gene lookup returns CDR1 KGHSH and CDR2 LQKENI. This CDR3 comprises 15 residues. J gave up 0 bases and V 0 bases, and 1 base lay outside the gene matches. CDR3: CASSPPGQTNYGYTF. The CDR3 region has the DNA TGTGCCAGCTCACCACCGGGACAGACTAACTATGGCTACACCTTC. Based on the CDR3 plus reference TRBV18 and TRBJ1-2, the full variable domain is NAGVMQNPRHLVRRRGQEARLRCSPMKGHSHVYWYRQLPEEGLKFMVYLQKENIIDESGMPKERFSAEFPKEGPSILRIQQVVRGDSAAYFCASSPPGQTNYGYTFGSGTRLTVV.

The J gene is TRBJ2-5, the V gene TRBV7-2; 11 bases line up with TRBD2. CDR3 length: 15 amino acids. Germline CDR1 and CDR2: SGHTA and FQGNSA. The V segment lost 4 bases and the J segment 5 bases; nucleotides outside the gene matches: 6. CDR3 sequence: CASSYLAGGIETQYF. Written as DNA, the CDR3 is TGTGCCAGCAGCTACCTAGCGGGAGGTATTGAGACCCAGTACTTC.